The 5 T cell receptor beta chains listed next were all sequenced from one sample in a study of cytomegalovirus exposure and HLA in healthy donors. PCR involved 60 Vbeta and 13 Jbeta primers. Assay: immunoSEQ multiplex PCR; the TCRdb copy retains only in-frame clones and omits some. The repertoire holds 120,000 to 150,000 clones, under 90% seen once, with approximately 2.4% in the top ten. Sequencing was performed on PBMCs. The source of these receptors is a male donor in good health and CMV-seronegative.

The table lists this clone with a count of one. The V gene is TRBV7-2, the J gene TRBJ2-3, with D hard to call. CDR3 size: 12 residues. CDR1 and CDR2 (germline): SGHTA, FQGNSA. V was shortened by 1 base and J by 8 bases, with 7 bases between the two germline ends. The DNA for the CDR3 is TGTGCCAGCAGCTTAGAGTCTAGTACGCAGTATTTT. Protein product: CASSLESSTQYF.

This chain links TRBV19 with TRBJ1-3; weak D call: TRBD1 (5 bases). This CDR3 region has 14 residues. Looked up from germline, CDR1 is LNHDA and CDR2 is SQIVND (reference sequence). Trimming pared 3 bases from V and 4 bases from J, leaving 10 bases between. The CDR3 nucleotides read TGTGCCAGTAGTATCCAGGGAGGAGGAAACACCATATATTTT. It encodes CASSIQGGGNTIYF.

This chain connects TRBV11-2 to TRBJ2-7; a possible D gene is TRBD2 (6 bases). The V and J ends lost 5 bases and 5 bases respectively, with 16 bases between them. Germline V lookup: CDR1 SGHAT, CDR2 FQNNGV. CDR3 length equals 14 residues. The CDR3 is CASSRIGGRNEQYF. The CDR3 nucleotides are TGTGCCAGCAGCAGGATCGGGGGAAGAAACGAGCAGTACTTC.

The genes are TRBV5-1 and TRBJ1-5; D is possibly TRBD1 (5 bases). This CDR3 spans 13 amino acids. Between the trimmed V and J ends, which lost 0 bases and 8 bases, there was a span of 9 bases. Germline V gene lookup returns CDR1 SGHRS and CDR2 YFSETQ. The CDR3 here is CASSLGGDEPQHF. The CDR3 region has the DNA TGCGCCAGCAGCTTGGGCGGGGACGAGCCCCAGCATTTT.

The CDR3 loop reads CASSTRDREGEQYF. The CDR3 region has the DNA TGTGCCAGCAGCACCCGGGACAGGGAAGGCGAGCAGTACTTC. The chain carries TRBV7-8 and TRBJ2-7; 9 nucleotides match TRBD1. The V gene's germline CDR1 is SGHVS and CDR2 FQNEAQ. The V and J ends lost 5 bases and 6 bases, in that order; junction bases with no gene match: 8. The CDR3 is 14 amino acids.